This T cell receptor (beta chain) was sequenced during a study of beta chain features in type 1 diabetes. As concerns this clone: The antigen remains undetermined.

TCRB transcripts that were expressed got sequenced, as all of the isolated RNA had been reverse transcribed. Using immunoSEQ multiplex PCR, the repertoire was profiled, and TCRdb retains in-frame clones only, with some absent. Of about 130,000 clones listed, approximately 10% were seen once; the top ten hold approximately 0.7%. Whole-study findings and limits: A potential influence of HLA type upon TCRB rearrangement remained unresolved herein. There was a possibility that cDNA sequencing over-represented cells with high TCR expression. In all four CD4+ subsets, TCRB CDR3 length was significantly, moderately reduced in type 1 diabetes. Insertions were fewer and deletions more numerous at VDJ junctions in type 1 diabetes patients.

CDR3 length equals 13 residues. CDR1 and CDR2 from the germline V gene are SGHNT and YYREEE (reference sequence). V dropped 0 bases and J dropped 7 bases, with 8 bases sitting between them. CD45RO/CCR7/CD25/CD127/CD95/CD27 staining was used to isolate CD4+ naive, central memory, regulatory and stem cell-like memory cells by sorting. The chain links TRBV5-4 to TRBJ2-1, with D tentatively TRBD1 (5 bases). This receptor was taken from a man aged 30 to 39 with type 1 diabetes. Sequencing was done on a sample of central memory CD4+ T cells from blood. The CDR3 here is CASSLAGLNEQFF. The CDR3 DNA reads as TGTGCCAGCAGCTTGGCAGGGTTGAATGAGCAGTTCTTC.